A selection of T cell receptor beta chains follows, all from one sample in a study of blood T cell repertoires in COVID-19. Produced via immunoSEQ multiplex PCR; TCRdb's table is partial and in-frame only. The profile shows hundreds of thousands of clones, around 87% of them singletons. Sequencing was performed on peripheral blood. The source of these receptors is a man aged 65 to 79 with acute or convalescent COVID-19. CDR3s include the opening cysteine and the closing phenylalanine or tryptophan. The order of the fields is V gene, D gene, clone size, J gene, CDR3 protein, CDR3 DNA. D genes are given only for firm matches. Part of the rows lack a size; the others show once, few, many or a class for expanded clones.

TRBV6-6,-,-,TRBJ2-2,CASSPDSNTGELFF,TGTGCCAGCAGCCCGGACTCGAACACCGGGGAGCTGTTTTTT
TRBV6-5,TRBD1,-,TRBJ1-4,CASSPGQGAEKLFF,TGTGCCAGCAGTCCCGGACAGGGGGCTGAAAAACTGTTTTTT
TRBV27,TRBD1,many,TRBJ2-7,CASSFGTGNYEQYF,TGTGCCAGCAGTTTTGGGACAGGTAACTACGAGCAGTACTTC
TRBV27,-,once,TRBJ1-2,CASSQAGLGYTF,TGTGCCAGCAGTCAAGCCGGTCTGGGCTACACCTTC
TRBV6-6,TRBD1,once,TRBJ2-5,CASSYGAGGRETQYF,TGTGCCAGCAGTTATGGGGCAGGGGGCCGAGAGACCCAGTACTTC
TRBV14,TRBD1,-,TRBJ1-5,CASSPDREVGQPQHF,TGTGCCAGCAGCCCGGACAGGGAGGTAGGTCAGCCCCAGCATTTT
TRBV7-8,TRBD1,-,TRBJ2-5,CASNYGPGQGEETQYF,TGTGCCAGCAACTACGGGCCGGGACAGGGAGAAGAGACCCAGTACTTC
TRBV11-2,-,-,TRBJ1-3,CASSLDPRSSGNTIYF,TGTGCCAGCAGCTTAGATCCGCGGAGCTCTGGAAACACCATATATTTT
TRBV5-1,-,-,TRBJ2-4,CASSSDSKNIQYF,TGCGCCAGCAGCTCGGACTCGAAAAACATTCAGTACTTC
TRBV9,-,few,TRBJ1-1,CASSPGQRNTEAFF,TGTGCCAGCAGCCCAGGACAGAGGAACACTGAAGCTTTCTTT
TRBV10-3,-,-,TRBJ1-1,CAISGRQVLNTEAFF,TGTGCCATCAGTGGTCGACAGGTTCTCAACACTGAAGCTTTCTTT
TRBV30,TRBD2,-,TRBJ2-1,CAWSERTSGRVYEQFF,TGTGCCTGGAGCGAACGGACTAGCGGGAGGGTTTATGAGCAGTTCTTC
TRBV3-1/TRBV3-2,-,-,TRBJ2-3,CASSQVAPAIGSSTDTQYF,TGTGCCAGCAGCCAAGTAGCGCCAGCGATAGGGTCTAGCACAGATACGCAGTATTTT
TRBV28,-,once,TRBJ1-4,CASSFRGPGGEKLFF,TGTGCCAGCAGTTTCCGCGGACCGGGAGGCGAAAAACTGTTTTTT
TRBV19,-,few,TRBJ1-1,CASSNGRDRTEAFF,TGTGCCAGTTCAAACGGCAGGGATCGCACTGAAGCTTTCTTT
TRBV18,-,-,TRBJ1-2,CASSPLSGVDGYTF,TGTGCCAGCTCACCACTGTCGGGGGTTGACGGCTACACCTTC
TRBV6-1,TRBD2,-,TRBJ2-7,CASSDSGVAGLYEQYF,TGTGCCAGCAGTGACAGTGGGGTAGCGGGACTCTACGAGCAGTACTTC
TRBV30,TRBD1,-,TRBJ1-6,CAWSPPGTGGNSPLHF,TGTGCCTGGAGTCCTCCCGGGACAGGGGGGAATTCACCCCTCCACTTT
TRBV5-4,TRBD1,-,TRBJ2-5,CASSLGTGEGETQYF,TGTGCCAGCAGCTTAGGGACAGGGGAGGGAGAGACCCAGTACTTC
TRBV3-1/TRBV3-2,TRBD2,-,TRBJ2-7,CASSHLAGVSYEQYF,TGTGCCAGCAGCCACCTAGCGGGGGTCTCCTACGAGCAGTACTTC
TRBV6-2/TRBV6-3,TRBD2,-,TRBJ2-3,CASSYGLAGGPGTDTQYF,TGTGCCAGCAGTTATGGGCTAGCGGGAGGGCCTGGCACAGATACGCAGTATTTT
TRBV18,-,-,TRBJ1-3,CASSPGASGGNTIYF,TGTGCCAGCTCACCGGGGGCCTCAGGTGGAAACACCATATATTTT
TRBV6-5,TRBD2,-,TRBJ2-7,CATRTGDYREQYF,TGTGCCACCAGAACCGGGGACTACCGCGAGCAGTACTTC
TRBV2,-,-,TRBJ2-1,CASSKETGSNEQFF,TGTGCCAGCAGTAAGGAGACAGGCTCGAATGAGCAGTTCTTC
TRBV7-2,-,-,TRBJ2-5,CASSLDGGTAATQYF,TGTGCCAGCAGCTTAGACGGCGGGACCGCTGCGACCCAGTACTTC
TRBV4-3,TRBD1,-,TRBJ2-5,CASSLEFAGQGQETQYF,TGCGCCAGCAGCCTTGAATTCGCGGGACAGGGTCAAGAGACCCAGTACTTC
TRBV25-1,-,-,TRBJ1-5,CASGWGNQPQHF,TGTGCCTCCGGGTGGGGCAATCAGCCCCAGCATTTT
TRBV27,TRBD2,-,TRBJ2-1,CASSYSVAAGGSNNEQFF,TGTGCCAGCAGTTATTCCGTAGCGGCGGGAGGGTCAAACAATGAGCAGTTCTTC
TRBV6-2/TRBV6-3,TRBD1,-,TRBJ1-2,CASSYQTGDGYTF,TGTGCCAGCAGTTACCAGACAGGGGATGGCTACACCTTC
TRBV7-8,-,-,TRBJ2-7,CASSLVVGWEQYF,TGTGCCAGCAGCTTAGTAGTGGGCTGGGAGCAGTACTTC
TRBV30,-,-,TRBJ2-2,CAWSAPGYTGELFF,TGTGCCTGGAGTGCGCCAGGATACACCGGGGAGCTGTTTTTT
TRBV6-5,-,-,TRBJ1-2,CASSPAGRSYTF,TGTGCCAGCAGTCCAGCGGGACGGAGCTACACCTTC
TRBV7-6,-,-,TRBJ2-2,CASSLGDGEPTGELFF,TGTGCCAGCAGCTTAGGCGACGGGGAGCCCACCGGGGAGCTGTTTTTT
TRBV30,-,-,TRBJ1-2,CAWSVRGIHGYTF,TGTGCCTGGAGTGTCAGGGGAATTCATGGCTACACCTTC
TRBV18,TRBD2,-,TRBJ2-3,CASSLGGGEVDTQYF,TGTGCCAGCTCCCTCGGGGGGGGCGAGGTAGATACGCAGTATTTT
TRBV29-1,TRBD2,-,TRBJ2-1,CSVAPGLANEQFF,TGCAGCGTTGCCCCGGGACTAGCAAATGAGCAGTTCTTC
TRBV2,-,-,TRBJ1-1,CASRGASNMNTEAFF,TGTGCCAGCAGGGGGGCCAGCAACATGAACACTGAAGCTTTCTTT
TRBV9,TRBD2,-,TRBJ2-1,CASSVARTSGAYNEQFF,TGTGCCAGCAGCGTAGCTAGGACTAGCGGAGCCTACAATGAGCAGTTCTTC
TRBV5-4,TRBD2,-,TRBJ2-1,CASSWGGGRSYNEQFF,TGTGCCAGCAGCTGGGGGGGCGGGAGGTCCTACAATGAGCAGTTCTTC
TRBV2,TRBD1,-,TRBJ2-7,CASRTTGAYEQYF,TGTGCCAGCAGAACCACAGGGGCCTACGAGCAGTACTTC
TRBV9,TRBD1,-,TRBJ1-4,CASSSSGGAGNEKLFF,TGTGCCAGCAGCTCGTCAGGGGGCGCCGGTAATGAAAAACTGTTTTTT
TRBV4-2,-,once,TRBJ2-3,CASSQRLATDTQYF,TGTGCCAGCAGCCAACGGCTAGCAACAGATACGCAGTATTTT
TRBV7-9,TRBD2,few,TRBJ2-3,CASRSSGRADTQYF,TGTGCCAGCAGATCTAGCGGGAGGGCAGATACGCAGTATTTT
TRBV15,TRBD1,-,TRBJ2-2,CATSSPQGGQAGELFF,TGTGCCACCAGCAGCCCACAGGGGGGCCAGGCCGGGGAGCTGTTTTTT
TRBV6-2/TRBV6-3,-,once,TRBJ1-1,CASSYPWSNTEAFF,TGTGCCAGCAGTTACCCGTGGAGTAACACTGAAGCTTTCTTT
TRBV7-6,-,-,TRBJ2-2,CASSVISQGSYTGELFF,TGTGCCAGCAGCGTAATATCCCAGGGATCTTACACCGGGGAGCTGTTTTTT
TRBV19,TRBD2,-,TRBJ2-1,CASSIGAGGLDNEQFF,TGTGCCAGTAGTATAGGGGCGGGAGGGTTGGACAATGAGCAGTTCTTC
TRBV19,-,once,TRBJ1-2,CASSRAVTRDYGYTF,TGTGCCAGTAGTAGGGCGGTAACGCGGGACTATGGCTACACCTTC
TRBV30,TRBD1,-,TRBJ2-7,CAWRPGQGYEQYF,TGTGCCTGGAGACCGGGACAGGGCTACGAGCAGTACTTC
TRBV28,TRBD1,-,TRBJ1-4,CASSTRQGDATNEKLFF,TGTGCCAGCAGTACCCGACAGGGGGATGCAACTAATGAAAAACTGTTTTTT
TRBV4-3,-,once,TRBJ2-2,CASSQDWSPEIAGELFF,TGCGCCAGCAGCCAAGACTGGTCGCCGGAGATTGCCGGGGAGCTGTTTTTT
TRBV5-1,-,-,TRBJ2-3,CASSLVGGTSTDTQYF,TGCGCCAGCAGCTTGGTCGGTGGGACTAGCACAGATACGCAGTATTTT
TRBV6-5,-,-,TRBJ2-7,CASSPGTGTPYEQYF,TGTGCCAGCAGTCCAGGAACAGGTACACCCTACGAGCAGTACTTC
TRBV7-9,TRBD1,few,TRBJ2-7,CASSLSGQGYEQYF,TGTGCCAGCAGCTTAAGCGGACAGGGCTACGAGCAGTACTTC